Listed below are T cell receptor beta chains from one sample, sequenced in a study of blood T cell repertoires in COVID-19. The method was immunoSEQ multiplex PCR; TCRdb's version includes in-frame clones alone and lacks a portion of them. The data contain tens of thousands of clones, around 67% of them seen just once; the ten biggest clones take up under 5%. The sequenced sample was peripheral blood. All receptors come from a man in his 70s with COVID-19, enrolled during active disease. The CDR3 runs from the conserved cysteine through the conserved F or W. A D gene is named only where the DNA matches it firmly. Size tells how often a clone was seen (once, few, many) or the class of an expanded clone, and some rows leave it out.

few	TRBV7-2	TRBJ1-3	TRBD1	TGTGCCAGCAGCTTAGGTCCAGGGGGCAGAAACACCATATATTTT	CASSLGPGGRNTIYF
once	TRBV7-2	TRBJ2-7	NA	TGTGCCAGCAGCCCTGGAGGGAGGAGCTCCTACGAGCAGTACTTC	CASSPGGRSSYEQYF
NA	TRBV5-1	TRBJ2-2	TRBD1	TGCGCCAGCAGCGCACTGACGACAGGGGACGCCGGGGAGCTGTTTTTT	CASSALTTGDAGELFF
NA	TRBV7-2	TRBJ1-3	NA	TGTGCCAGCAGCTTAGGAGGAGGGGCGGCTGGAAACACCATATATTTT	CASSLGGGAAGNTIYF
few	TRBV9	TRBJ2-6	NA	TGTGCCAGCAGCGAATCAGGGGCTAACTCTGGGGCCAACGTCCTGACTTTC	CASSESGANSGANVLTF
NA	TRBV19	TRBJ2-3	NA	TGTGCCAGTAGTATAGGGCGCAGGACAGATACGCAGTATTTT	CASSIGRRTDTQYF
few	TRBV7-2	TRBJ2-7	TRBD2	TGTGCCAGCAGCTTAGCAGCGACTAGCGGCGAGCAGTACTTC	CASSLAATSGEQYF
NA	TRBV3-1/TRBV3-2	TRBJ1-2	NA	TGTGCCAGCAGCCAACGCTCCGGTAGAAGCTACTATGGCTACACCTTC	CASSQRSGRSYYGYTF
NA	TRBV11-2	TRBJ1-4	NA	TGTGCCAGCAGCTTAGGGGCAGGGATAGCTGAAAAACTGTTTTTT	CASSLGAGIAEKLFF
NA	TRBV21-1	TRBJ2-4	NA	TGTGCCAGCAGCAAAAAACCGACGGGAGCCAAAAACATTCAGTACTTC	CASSKKPTGAKNIQYF
NA	TRBV2	TRBJ2-7	NA	TGTGCCAGCAGTGAACGGGTCCCGGCCGAGCAGTACTTC	CASSERVPAEQYF
NA	TRBV5-1	TRBJ2-1	TRBD2	TGCGCCAGCAGCCCAAACGGACTAGCGGGTGAGCAGTTCTTC	CASSPNGLAGEQFF
NA	TRBV20-1	TRBJ2-7	TRBD2	TGCAGTGCTAGTAGCGGGAGGGACTCCTACGAGCAGTACTTC	CSASSGRDSYEQYF
NA	TRBV7-2	TRBJ2-5	NA	TGTGCCAGCAGCCGCGGGGCGGGGCCGGGGACCCAGTACTTC	CASSRGAGPGTQYF
NA	TRBV19	TRBJ2-1	TRBD2	TGTGCCAGTAGTACCTCCCTAGCGGGAGGGCAGAATGAGCAGTTCTTC	CASSTSLAGGQNEQFF
NA	TRBV6-4	TRBJ2-1	TRBD2	TGTGCCAGCAGTGACCCAAAGAGGACTAGCGGGAGGGCCCAGTCCTACAATGAGCAGTTCTTC	CASSDPKRTSGRAQSYNEQFF
NA	TRBV5-4	TRBJ1-1	TRBD1	TGTGCCACCAAAGACAGACAGGGGATGAACACTGAAGCTTTCTTT	CATKDRQGMNTEAFF
few	TRBV4-3	TRBJ1-2	NA	TGCGCCAGCAGCCAAGCGATACAAGTCTATGGCTACACCTTC	CASSQAIQVYGYTF
NA	TRBV5-1	TRBJ2-1	TRBD2	TGCGCCAGCAGCTTGGTCAGCGGGAGGGCTAGTGATGAGCAGTTCTTC	CASSLVSGRASDEQFF
NA	TRBV29-1	TRBJ2-6	NA	TGCAGCGTTGGACACAGGGCTGGGGCCAACGTCCTGACTTTC	CSVGHRAGANVLTF
few	TRBV7-9	TRBJ1-1	TRBD1	TGTGCCAGCAGCAAGGACAGGGTAAACACTGAAGCTTTCTTT	CASSKDRVNTEAFF
NA	TRBV9	TRBJ2-1	NA	TGTGCCAGCAACAGGGATGCCAACTACAATGAGCAGTTCTTC	CASNRDANYNEQFF
NA	TRBV7-6	TRBJ2-7	TRBD2	TGTGCCAGCAGCTTAGAAATCAGCGGGAGGGACGGCTACGAGCAGTACTTC	CASSLEISGRDGYEQYF
NA	TRBV4-3	TRBJ2-7	NA	TGCGCCAGCAGCCAAGACCCCAGGGGTCCCTACGAGCAGTACTTC	CASSQDPRGPYEQYF
NA	TRBV9	TRBJ1-6	TRBD1	TGTGCCAGCAGCGTAGTGGGACAGGAAGGCTCACCCCTCCACTTT	CASSVVGQEGSPLHF
NA	TRBV19	TRBJ2-2	TRBD1	TGTGCCAGTAGTAGAACAGGGGCGAACACCGGGGAGCTGTTTTTT	CASSRTGANTGELFF
few	TRBV27	TRBJ1-5	NA	TGTGCCAGCAGTTGGAGCCCTAATAGCAATCAGCCCCAGCATTTT	CASSWSPNSNQPQHF
NA	TRBV3-1/TRBV3-2	TRBJ1-4	TRBD1	TGTGCCAGCAGCCAATTTGCAGGGGGAGTGGGTGAAAAACTGTTTTTT	CASSQFAGGVGEKLFF